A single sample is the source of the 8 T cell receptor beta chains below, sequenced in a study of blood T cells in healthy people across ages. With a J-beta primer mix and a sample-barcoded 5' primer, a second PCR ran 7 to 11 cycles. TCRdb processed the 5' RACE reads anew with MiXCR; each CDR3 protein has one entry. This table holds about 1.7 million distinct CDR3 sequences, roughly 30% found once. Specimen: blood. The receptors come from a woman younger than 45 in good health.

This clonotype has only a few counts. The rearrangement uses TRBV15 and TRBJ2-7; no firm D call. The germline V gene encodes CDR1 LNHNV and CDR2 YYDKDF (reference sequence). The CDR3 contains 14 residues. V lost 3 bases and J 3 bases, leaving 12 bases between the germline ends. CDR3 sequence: CATSRSTEIYEQYF. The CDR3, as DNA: TGTGCCACCAGCAGGTCGACGGAGATCTACGAGCAGTACTTC.

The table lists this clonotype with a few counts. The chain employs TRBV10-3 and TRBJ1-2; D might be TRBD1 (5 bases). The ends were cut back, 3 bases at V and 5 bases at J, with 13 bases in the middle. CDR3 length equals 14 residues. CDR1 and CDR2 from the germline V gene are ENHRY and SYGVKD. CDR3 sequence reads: CAISEGQGGYGYTF. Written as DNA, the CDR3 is TGTGCCATCAGTGAAGGCCAGGGAGGATATGGCTACACCTTC.

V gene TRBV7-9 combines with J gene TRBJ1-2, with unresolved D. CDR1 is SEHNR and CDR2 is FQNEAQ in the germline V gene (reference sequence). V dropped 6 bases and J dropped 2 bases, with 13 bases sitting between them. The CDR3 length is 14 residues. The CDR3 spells CASSYADHNYGYTF. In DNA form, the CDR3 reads TGTGCCAGCAGTTACGCGGATCACAACTATGGCTACACCTTC.

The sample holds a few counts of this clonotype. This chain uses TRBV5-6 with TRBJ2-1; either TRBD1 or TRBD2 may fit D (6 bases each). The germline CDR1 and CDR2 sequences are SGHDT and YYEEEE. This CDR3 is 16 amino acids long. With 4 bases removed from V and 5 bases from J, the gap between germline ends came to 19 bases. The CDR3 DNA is TGTGCCAGCAGCCTGGGGGGCGGGATCATAGACAATGAGCAGTTCTTC. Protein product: CASSLGGGIIDNEQFF.

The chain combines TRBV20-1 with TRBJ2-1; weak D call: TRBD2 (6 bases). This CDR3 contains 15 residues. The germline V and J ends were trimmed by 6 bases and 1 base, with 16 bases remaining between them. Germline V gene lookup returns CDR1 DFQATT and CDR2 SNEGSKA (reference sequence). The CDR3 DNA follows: TGCAGTGCCCCTAACGGGAGCTTTTCCTACAATGAGCAGTTCTTC. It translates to CSAPNGSFSYNEQFF.

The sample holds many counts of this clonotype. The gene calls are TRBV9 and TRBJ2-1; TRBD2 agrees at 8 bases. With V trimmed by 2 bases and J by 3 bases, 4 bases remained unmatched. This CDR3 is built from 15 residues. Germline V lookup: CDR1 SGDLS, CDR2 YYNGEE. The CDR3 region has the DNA TGTGCCAGCAGCGTCGGCGGGGGGAACTACAATGAGCAGTTCTTC. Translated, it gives CASSVGGGNYNEQFF.

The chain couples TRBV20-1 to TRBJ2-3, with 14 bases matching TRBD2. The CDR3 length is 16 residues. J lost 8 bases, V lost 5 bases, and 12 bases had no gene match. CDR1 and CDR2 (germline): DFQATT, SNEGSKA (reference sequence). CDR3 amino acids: CSAGKGTSGSGVTQYF. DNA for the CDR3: TGCAGTGCTGGAAAAGGGACTAGCGGGAGTGGGGTTACGCAGTATTTT.

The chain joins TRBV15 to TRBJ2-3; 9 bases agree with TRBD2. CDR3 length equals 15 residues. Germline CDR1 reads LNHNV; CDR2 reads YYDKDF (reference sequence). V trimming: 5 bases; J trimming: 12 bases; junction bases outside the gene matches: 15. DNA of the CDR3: TGTGCCACCAGCGGGTATAGCGGGAGTAGGGATAAACAGTATTTT. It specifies CATSGYSGSRDKQYF.